This T cell receptor (beta chain) was sequenced for a study of T cell repertoires in cytomegalovirus infection. Study overall: CMV epitopes, recently identified HLA-C-restricted and well-studied HLA-B-restricted, were used. Indications came from public TCR beta signatures; they pointed to CMV infection and to a matching HLA type. Points from the study as a whole: Dominant in the ex vivo response were TCR beta clonotypes restricted by HLA-C and specific for CMV.

Trimming pared 6 bases from V and 8 bases from J, leaving 11 bases between. CDR3 length: 12 residues. In germline, CDR1 is ENHRY, CDR2 SYGVKD. Each CDR3 protein is one row after TCRdb ran MiXCR on the reads. Among 900,000 to 950,000 distinct CDR3 sequences listed, about a third were seen once. Turning to this clonotype: Antigen unknown.

This sequence originates from a human donor in good health (CMV status not recorded). Some clones in this sample may be carry-over from other donors' samples. The chain links TRBV10-3 to TRBJ2-1; TRBD1 might be the D (5 bases). Here the sequenced sample was cultured CD8+ T cells from PBMCs, taken from culture after CMV antigen stimulation. The CDR3 bases are TGTGCCATCAGGACAGTGAGCGATGAGCAGTTCTTC. Protein: CAIRTVSDEQFF.